Following are 29 T cell receptor beta chains from one sample sequenced in a study of blood T cell repertoires in COVID-19. Repertoires were generated with immunoSEQ multiplex PCR, while TCRdb's copy carries only in-frame clones and drops some. The data show around 300,000 clones, with around 91% seen just once and approximately 0.98% held by the top ten. The sequenced sample was peripheral blood. The receptors shown here come from a woman between 40 and 50 years old with COVID-19, enrolled during active disease.

Comments on this clone: Other DNA sequences in the sample encode the same CDR3. V and J are TRBV2 and TRBJ2-5; no firm D call. The V end was cut by 5 bases, the J end by 5 bases, with 6 bases between. The CDR3 loop spans 11 amino acids. Germline CDR1 SNHLY, CDR2 FYNNEI. CDR3 loop: CASSLQETQYF. The CDR3 nucleotides are TGTGCCAGCAGTCTACAGGAGACCCAGTACTTC.

This chain links TRBV4-1 with TRBJ2-1; maybe TRBD1 (5 bases). The CDR3 spans 15 residues. In germline, CDR1 is MGHRA, CDR2 YSYEKL. Between the trimmed V and J ends, which lost 1 base and 3 bases, there was a span of 10 bases. The DNA of the CDR3 is TGCGCCAGCAGCCAAGTAACCGACAGCTACAATGAGCAGTTCTTC. This codes for CASSQVTDSYNEQFF.

The chain is built from TRBV10-3 and TRBJ2-3; TRBD2 aligns across 8 bases. This CDR3 has 14 amino acids. CDR1 and CDR2 from the germline V gene are ENHRY and SYGVKD. Trimming at V came to 9 bases and at J to 0 bases, leaving 5 bases not matched to a gene. The CDR3, as DNA: TGTGCCATAACGGGGGGGGCTAGCACAGATACGCAGTATTTT. It yields the protein CAITGGASTDTQYF.

The gene calls are TRBV6-2 or TRBV6-3 and TRBJ2-1, with D uncertain. This CDR3 is 13 amino acids long. The V end lost 2 bases, the J end lost 4 bases, and 6 bases lay between the germline ends. Looked up from germline, CDR1 is MNHEY and CDR2 is SVGEGT. CDR3 loop: CASSYDSYNEQFF. In nucleotides, the CDR3 is TGTGCCAGCAGTTACGACTCGTACAATGAGCAGTTCTTC.

The gene calls are TRBV19 and TRBJ1-5; D uncertain. Trimming stripped 1 base from V and 5 bases from J, with 9 bases between. Looked up from germline, CDR1 is LNHDA and CDR2 is SQIVND (reference sequence). The CDR3 covers 14 residues. The CDR3 sequence is CASSIVRAYQPQHF. The CDR3 nucleotides are TGTGCCAGTAGTATAGTGAGGGCGTATCAGCCCCAGCATTTT.

V and J are TRBV28 and TRBJ1-5, with 11 bases that match TRBD1. CDR1 MDHEN and CDR2 SYDVKM come from the germline V gene. The junction had 14 bases not matched to a gene; V was cut back by 4 bases and J by 6 bases. CDR3 length equals 18 residues. CDR3 in amino acids: CASSSHLRTGGYVQPQHF. The CDR3 region has the DNA TGTGCCAGCAGTTCCCACCTCAGGACAGGGGGCTATGTTCAGCCCCAGCATTTT.

This clone was seen a handful of times. DNA of the CDR3: TGTGCCAGTAGCGAACTGGACAGGTTCACTGAAGCTTTCTTT. Its translation: CASSELDRFTEAFF. The chain uses TRBV19 and TRBJ1-1; 7 bases line up with TRBD1. The ends lost 6 bases at V and 4 bases at J; junction bases unmatched: 8. There are 14 residues in the CDR3. Germline values: CDR1 LNHDA, CDR2 SQIVND (reference sequence).

This clone was seen a few times. The chain couples TRBV29-1 to TRBJ2-7, with 8 bases aligning to TRBD2. The V gene end was trimmed by 2 bases and the J gene end by 5 bases; junction bases not matched to a gene: 11. This CDR3 has 15 residues. Germline V gene data show CDR1 as SQVTM and CDR2 as ANQGSEA. This CDR3 reads CSVERSSGSTHEQYF. The CDR3 DNA reads as TGCAGCGTTGAAAGGTCCAGCGGGAGTACCCACGAGCAGTACTTC.

The V call is TRBV5-6, the J call TRBJ1-5; D gene uncertain. Trimming cost V 4 bases and J 4 bases, with 12 bases left between them. Germline loops: CDR1 SGHDT, CDR2 YYEEEE. The CDR3 has 14 amino acids. The CDR3 protein is CASSRGGVNQPQHF. In nucleotides, the CDR3 is TGTGCCAGCAGCCGAGGAGGTGTAAATCAGCCCCAGCATTTT. The full variable domain, in which reference TRBV5-6 and TRBJ1-5 provide the parts outside the CDR3, is DAGVTQSPTHLIKTRGQQVTLRCSPKSGHDTVSWYQQALGQGPQFIFQYYEEEERQRGNFPDRFSGHQFPNYSSELNVNALLLGDSALYLCASSRGGVNQPQHFGDGTRLSIL.

The J gene is TRBJ1-3, the V gene TRBV9; the D is unclear. CDR1 and CDR2 from the germline V gene are SGDLS and YYNGEE. This CDR3 is 17 amino acids long. The V and J ends lost 2 bases and 4 bases respectively, with 19 bases between them. The CDR3, as DNA: TGTGCCAGCAGCGTCGGGAGCTTTTTCACGTCCGGAAACACCATATATTTT. This translates into CASSVGSFFTSGNTIYF.

This clone was detected only once. This sequence joins TRBV5-4 and TRBJ2-5; 10 bases line up with TRBD1. Looked up from germline, CDR1 is SGHNT and CDR2 is YYREEE (reference sequence). J lost 4 bases, V lost 3 bases, and 0 bases had no gene match. This CDR3 is 13 amino acids long. The CDR3 bases are TGTGCCAGCAGCTGGACAGGGGGAGAGACCCAGTACTTC. Protein product: CASSWTGGETQYF.

V and J are TRBV9 and TRBJ2-1; a possible D gene is TRBD2 (6 bases). Trimming shortened V by 3 bases and J by 4 bases, and 14 bases separated the two germline ends. Germline loops: CDR1 SGDLS, CDR2 YYNGEE. This CDR3 has 15 amino acids. Here the CDR3 reads CASSEGTPLYNEQFF. In DNA, the CDR3 is TGTGCCAGCAGCGAGGGGACTCCCCTGTACAATGAGCAGTTCTTC.

The chain uses TRBV18 and TRBJ2-5, with 11 bases lining up with TRBD2. The CDR3 consists of 15 residues. Germline V CDR1 and CDR2: KGHSH, LQKENI. Losses at the gene ends were 6 bases for V and 2 bases for J; bases not matched to a gene: 5. The CDR3 nucleotides are TGTGCCAGCTCCCCTAGCGGGAGGCGGCAAGAGACCCAGTACTTC. This translates into CASSPSGRRQETQYF. Variable domain in full (rest from reference TRBV18 and TRBJ2-5): NAGVMQNPRHLVRRRGQEARLRCSPMKGHSHVYWYRQLPEEGLKFMVYLQKENIIDESGMPKERFSAEFPKEGPSILRIQQVVRGDSAAYFCASSPSGRRQETQYFGPGTRLLVL.

Remarks on this clone: Other nucleotide sequences in the sample specify the same CDR3. This rearrangement joins TRBV30 to TRBJ2-1, with 13 bases fitting TRBD2. V was pared by 1 base and J by 3 bases, with 0 bases of the junction left unmatched. Germline CDR1 is GTSNPN and CDR2 is SVGIG (reference sequence). This CDR3 is 15 amino acids long. The CDR3 region has the DNA TGTGCCTGGAGTGGACTAGCGGGAGGCTACAATGAGCAGTTCTTC. It codes for CAWSGLAGGYNEQFF. The full variable domain, with the rest looked up from reference TRBV30 and TRBJ2-1, is SQTIHQWPATLVQPVGSPLSLECTVEGTSNPNLYWYRQAAGRGLQLLFYSVGIGQISSEVPQNLSASRPQDRQFILSSKKLLLSDSGFYLCAWSGLAGGYNEQFFGPGTRLTVL.

The table lists this clone with a few counts. The rearrangement joins TRBV29-1 to TRBJ2-7; 9 nucleotides agree with TRBD1. Germline trimming cut 6 bases from V and 3 bases from J; bases unmatched to any gene: 6. The germline V gene encodes CDR1 SQVTM and CDR2 ANQGSEA. This CDR3 contains 13 residues. The chain's CDR3 is CSVHGTGLYEQYF. CDR3 nucleotide sequence: TGCAGCGTCCACGGGACAGGGCTCTACGAGCAGTACTTC.

This chain joins TRBV5-1 and TRBJ1-1; TRBD1 matches 7 bases. This CDR3 spans 14 amino acids. The V gene end was trimmed by 2 bases and the J gene end by 1 base; junction bases not matched to a gene: 2. From germline, CDR1 is SGHRS and CDR2 YFSETQ. CDR3 sequence (DNA): TGCGCCAGCAGCTTTGGGACAGAGAACACTGAAGCTTTCTTT. Its translation is CASSFGTENTEAFF.

The chain carries TRBV6-2 or TRBV6-3 and TRBJ2-1, with 13 bases identical to TRBD2. The CDR3 totals 19 residues. V lost 0 bases, J lost 8 bases, and 13 bases stayed unmatched. In germline, CDR1 is MNHEY, CDR2 SVGEGT. The CDR3 spells CASSYSLLAGGHQADEQFF. DNA for the CDR3: TGTGCCAGCAGTTACTCCTTACTAGCGGGGGGGCACCAAGCCGATGAGCAGTTCTTC.

The chain links TRBV11-2 to TRBJ2-7; 13 nucleotides match TRBD2. The germline V gene has CDR1 SGHAT and CDR2 FQNNGV. CDR3 length equals 15 residues. Trimming cost V 5 bases and J 4 bases; bases outside gene matches: 5. The CDR3 sequence: CASSLTSGGGYEQYF. The CDR3 nucleotides are TGTGCCAGCAGCCTTACTAGCGGGGGGGGTTACGAGCAGTACTTC.

This chain links TRBV6-2 or TRBV6-3 with TRBJ1-2; D ambiguous. Germline lookup yields CDR1 MNHEY and CDR2 SVGEGT. CDR3 length equals 16 residues. Trimming removed 2 bases from V and 3 bases from J, with 16 bases in between. This CDR3 reads CASSYDGRVSDYGYTF. The CDR3, as DNA: TGTGCCAGCAGTTACGATGGGAGGGTTTCGGACTATGGCTACACCTTC.

The chain recombines TRBV5-1 with TRBJ1-6, with a weak D call TRBD1 (5 bases). V shed 0 bases and J shed 10 bases, with 8 bases lying between them. CDR1 and CDR2 from the germline V gene are SGHRS and YFSETQ. The CDR3 has 13 residues. The CDR3: CASSLDRISPLHF. The CDR3 region has the DNA TGCGCCAGCAGCTTGGACAGGATCTCACCCCTCCACTTT.

The genes are TRBV5-1 and TRBJ2-5; 11 nucleotides match TRBD2. The germline V gene has CDR1 SGHRS and CDR2 YFSETQ. The CDR3 has 17 residues. Trimming took 1 base from V and 2 from J; bases not matched to a gene: 7. CDR3 sequence: CASSLWASGRPQETQYF. The DNA of the CDR3 is TGCGCCAGCAGCTTGTGGGCTAGCGGGAGGCCTCAAGAGACCCAGTACTTC.

In its sample, this clone was seen once. The rearrangement uses TRBV27 and TRBJ2-1, with D perhaps TRBD1 (5 bases). The V gene's germline CDR1 is MNHEY and CDR2 SMNVEV (reference sequence). CDR3 length equals 14 residues. Trimming removed 4 bases from V and 9 bases from J, with 16 bases in between. DNA of the CDR3: TGTGCCAGCAGTTCCTATGACAGCACTACTGAGCAGTTCTTC. Its translation is CASSSYDSTTEQFF.

The chain employs TRBV28 and TRBJ2-3; TRBD1 aligns across 10 bases. The CDR3 is 17 amino acids. Germline loops: CDR1 MDHEN, CDR2 SYDVKM. The V and J ends lost 3 bases and 2 bases, in that order; junction bases with no gene match: 8. The CDR3 protein is CASSFPGTGEDTDTQYF. The CDR3 nucleotides are TGTGCCAGCAGTTTCCCAGGGACAGGGGAAGACACAGATACGCAGTATTTT. Complete variable domain (other parts from reference TRBV28 and TRBJ2-3): DVKVTQSSRYLVKRTGEKVFLECVQDMDHENMFWYRQDPGLGLRLIYFSYDVKMKEKGDIPEGYSVSREKKERFSLILESASTNQTSMYLCASSFPGTGEDTDTQYFGPGTRLTVL.

The genes are TRBV3-1 (or the pseudogene TRBV3-2) and TRBJ1-1; no definite D call. This CDR3 comprises 17 residues. Trimming stripped 4 bases from V and 2 bases from J, with 20 bases between. CDR1 is LGHDT and CDR2 is YNNKEL in the germline V gene (reference sequence). CDR3 sequence reads: CASSPPNGERENTEAFF. The CDR3 region has the DNA TGTGCCAGCAGCCCGCCTAACGGGGAGAGAGAAAACACTGAAGCTTTCTTT.

Worth noting for this clone: Other DNA variants within this sample encode the same CDR3. The CDR3, as DNA: TGCGCCAGCAGCTTGGGAGGCACAGATACGCAGTATTTT. This encodes CASSLGGTDTQYF. The genes are TRBV5-1 and TRBJ2-3; the D is unclear. Germline V gives CDR1 SGHRS, CDR2 YFSETQ. Trimming took 0 bases from V and 1 from J, leaving 3 bases between them. There are 13 residues in the CDR3.

The V call is TRBV6-1, the J call TRBJ1-2; 8 positions agree with TRBD1. The V gene's germline CDR1 is MNHNS and CDR2 SASEGT. This CDR3 spans 16 amino acids. Trimming at V came to 5 bases and at J to 4 bases, leaving 12 bases not matched to a gene. The CDR3 nucleotides are TGTGCCAGCAGTCAAGGGTGGTCAGGGGGCGTCTATGGCTACACCTTC. Translation: CASSQGWSGGVYGYTF.

CDR3: CASSREVPAGPQHF. CDR3 nucleotides: TGTGCCAGCTCTCGGGAGGTCCCTGCTGGGCCCCAGCATTTT. The rearrangement uses TRBV2 and TRBJ1-5; D is ambiguous. Trimming shortened V by 8 bases and J by 9 bases, and 20 bases separated the two germline ends. The CDR3 contains 14 residues. Germline CDR1 SNHLY, CDR2 FYNNEI. The full variable domain, with the rest looked up from reference TRBV2 and TRBJ1-5, is EPEVTQTPSHQVTQMGQEVILRCVPISNHLYFYWYRQILGQKVEFLVSFYNNEISEKSEIFDDQFSVERPDGSNFTLKIRSTKLEDSAMYFCASSREVPAGPQHFGDGTRLSIL.

V usage is TRBV4-1 and J usage is TRBJ1-2, with D possibly TRBD1 on 6 matching bases. Trimming pared 0 bases from V and 4 bases from J, leaving 9 bases between. Germline V gene sequence: CDR1 MGHRA, CDR2 YSYEKL. The length of the CDR3 is 14 residues. CDR3: CASSQDGGLYGYTF. CDR3 DNA sequence: TGCGCCAGCAGCCAAGACGGGGGGCTCTATGGCTACACCTTC.

The genes are TRBV6-4 and TRBJ2-3, with TRBD2 identical over 10 bases. Germline assignment: CDR1 MRHNA and CDR2 SNTAGT. The CDR3 is made up of 19 amino acids. V shed 2 bases, J shed 5 bases, and the junction held 16 bases outside the gene matches. The CDR3 nucleotides read TGTGCCAGCAGTGACCCGCCTCAAGCGGGAGGGCCCGGAGTAGATACGCAGTATTTT. Protein product: CASSDPPQAGGPGVDTQYF.